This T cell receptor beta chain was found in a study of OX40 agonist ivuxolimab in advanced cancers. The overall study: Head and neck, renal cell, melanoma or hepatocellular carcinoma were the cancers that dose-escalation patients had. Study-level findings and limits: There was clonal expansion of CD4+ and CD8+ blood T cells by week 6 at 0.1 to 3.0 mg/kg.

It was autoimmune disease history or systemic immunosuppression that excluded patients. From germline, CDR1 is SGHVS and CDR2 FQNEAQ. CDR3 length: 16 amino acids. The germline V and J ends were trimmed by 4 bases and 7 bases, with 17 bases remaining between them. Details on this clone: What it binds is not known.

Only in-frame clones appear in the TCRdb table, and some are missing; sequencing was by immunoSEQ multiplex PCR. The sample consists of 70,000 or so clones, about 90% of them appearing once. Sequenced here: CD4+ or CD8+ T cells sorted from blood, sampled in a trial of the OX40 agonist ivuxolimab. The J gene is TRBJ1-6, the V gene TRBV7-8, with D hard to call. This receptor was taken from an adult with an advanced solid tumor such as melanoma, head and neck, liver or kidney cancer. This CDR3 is CASSSNRRANNSPLHF. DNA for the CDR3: TGTGCCAGCAGCTCCAATCGGCGCGCAAACAATTCACCCCTCCACTTT.